These 6 T cell receptor beta chains were all obtained from the same sample, sequenced in a study of neoadjuvant anti-PD-1 for oral cavity cancer. Regarding time point: after neoadjuvant nivolumab, at surgical resection. Sequencing was performed with immunoSEQ multiplex PCR; in TCRdb, only in-frame clones are kept and a portion is missing. This repertoire shows more than 25,000 clones, about 80% found once; its top ten account for under 3.5%. The specimen comprised PBMCs, sampled after nivolumab (anti-PD-1) treatment. Source of these receptors: a person aged 40 to 85 with oral cavity squamous cell carcinoma.

The rearrangement links TRBV10-3 to TRBJ1-1; no firm D call. V was clipped by 2 bases and J by 0 bases, with 4 bases between them. The CDR3 extends over 13 amino acids. CDR1 and CDR2 from the germline V gene are ENHRY and SYGVKD. CDR3 amino acids: CAISESLNTEAFF. The CDR3 nucleotides read TGTGCCATCAGTGAGAGTCTGAACACTGAAGCTTTCTTT.

The chain carries TRBV7-9 and TRBJ1-2; 11 nucleotides align to TRBD1. The V gene's germline CDR1 is SEHNR and CDR2 FQNEAQ (reference sequence). The CDR3 is made up of 16 amino acids. V lost 5 bases, J lost 7 bases, and 12 bases stayed unmatched. DNA for the CDR3: TGTGCCAGCAGCCCCGAGGTGGGGACAGGGGGTTCTGGCTACACCTTC. Amino acids: CASSPEVGTGGSGYTF.

V is TRBV5-4 and J is TRBJ1-2, with D possibly matching TRBD1 (5 bases). The CDR3 has 15 amino acids. In germline, CDR1 is SGHNT, CDR2 YYREEE (reference sequence). V was cut by 0 bases and J by 3 bases, with 12 bases left in between. The CDR3 is CASSLVAGIDYGYTF. The CDR3 DNA follows: TGTGCCAGCAGCTTGGTGGCAGGGATTGACTATGGCTACACCTTC.

CDR3 region: CASSLGGLNYGYTF. The CDR3 coding sequence is TGTGCCAGCAGCTTAGGGGGGCTCAACTATGGCTACACCTTC. V usage is TRBV7-2 and J usage is TRBJ1-2; tentative D call: TRBD1 (6 bases). Per the germline V gene, CDR1 is SGHTA and CDR2 is FQGNSA. This CDR3 comprises 14 residues. With 1 base removed from V and 2 bases from J, the gap between germline ends came to 8 bases.

This clone was counted once. This rearrangement joins TRBV19 to TRBJ2-1; TRBD2 matches at 8 bases. Germline trimming cut 6 bases from V and 1 base from J; bases unmatched to any gene: 5. Germline V gives CDR1 LNHDA, CDR2 SQIVND (reference sequence). The CDR3 extends over 15 amino acids. Here the CDR3 DNA reads TGTGCCAGTAGGCCCGCGGGGGGTTCCTACAATGAGCAGTTCTTC. Amino acids: CASRPAGGSYNEQFF.

This chain connects TRBV29-1 to TRBJ2-1, with 10 bases that match TRBD1. Losses at the gene ends were 6 bases for V and 1 base for J; bases not matched to a gene: 9. Germline V gene sequence: CDR1 SQVTM, CDR2 ANQGSEA. CDR3 length: 16 amino acids. CDR3 amino acids: CSVTDPGQGSYNEQFF. Here the CDR3 DNA reads TGCAGCGTAACTGATCCGGGACAGGGGTCCTACAATGAGCAGTTCTTC.